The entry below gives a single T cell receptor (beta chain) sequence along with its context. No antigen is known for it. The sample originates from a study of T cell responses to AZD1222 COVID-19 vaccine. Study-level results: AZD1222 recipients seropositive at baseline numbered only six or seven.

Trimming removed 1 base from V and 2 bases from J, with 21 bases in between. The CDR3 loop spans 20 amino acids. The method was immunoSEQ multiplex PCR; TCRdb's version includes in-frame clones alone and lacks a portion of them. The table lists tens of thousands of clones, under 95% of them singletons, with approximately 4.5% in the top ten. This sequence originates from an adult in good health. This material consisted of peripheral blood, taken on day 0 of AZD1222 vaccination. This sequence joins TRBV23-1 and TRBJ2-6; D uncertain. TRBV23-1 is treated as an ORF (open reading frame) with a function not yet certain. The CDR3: CASSQFYTGCPSPGANVLTF. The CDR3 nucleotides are TGCGCCAGCAGTCAATTCTATACGGGCTGTCCCTCCCCTGGGGCCAACGTCCTGACTTTC.